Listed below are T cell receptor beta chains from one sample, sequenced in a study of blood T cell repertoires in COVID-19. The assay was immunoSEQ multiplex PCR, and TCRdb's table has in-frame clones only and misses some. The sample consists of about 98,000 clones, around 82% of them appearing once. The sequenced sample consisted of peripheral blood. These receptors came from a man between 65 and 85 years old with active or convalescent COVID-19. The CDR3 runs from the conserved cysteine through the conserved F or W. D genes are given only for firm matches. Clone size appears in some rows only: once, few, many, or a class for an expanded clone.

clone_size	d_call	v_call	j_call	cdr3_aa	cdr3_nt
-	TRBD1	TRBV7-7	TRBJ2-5	CASSLRDSLGETQYF	TGTGCTAGCAGCTTACGGGACAGCCTTGGAGAGACCCAGTACTTC
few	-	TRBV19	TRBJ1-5	CASSPRGAGQPQHF	TGTGCCAGTAGCCCCCGGGGGGCTGGACAGCCCCAGCATTTT
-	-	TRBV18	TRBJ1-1	CASSPQGGAEAFF	TGTGCCAGCTCACCGCAGGGAGGGGCTGAAGCTTTCTTT
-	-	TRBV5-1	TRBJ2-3	CASSLVVADTQYF	TGCGCCAGCAGCTTGGTGGTAGCAGATACGCAGTATTTT
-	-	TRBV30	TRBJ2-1	CAWSVLEEQFF	TGTGCCTGGAGTGTACTTGAAGAGCAGTTCTTC
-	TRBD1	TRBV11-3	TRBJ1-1	CASSPGQLNTEAFF	TGTGCCAGCAGCCCGGGACAGCTGAACACTGAAGCTTTCTTT
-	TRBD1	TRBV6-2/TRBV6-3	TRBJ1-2	CASSYDREAYGYTF	TGTGCCAGCAGTTACGACAGGGAGGCCTATGGCTACACCTTC
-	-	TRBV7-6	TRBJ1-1	CASSAREAGNTEAFF	TGTGCCAGCAGCGCCAGGGAGGCTGGGAACACTGAAGCTTTCTTT
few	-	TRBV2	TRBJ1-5	CASSGARYSNQPQHF	TGTGCCAGCAGTGGGGCTCGTTATAGCAATCAGCCCCAGCATTTT
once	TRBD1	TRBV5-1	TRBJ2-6	CASSLRDSSTSGANVLTF	TGCGCCAGCAGCTTGAGGGACAGCAGTACCTCTGGGGCCAACGTCCTGACTTTC
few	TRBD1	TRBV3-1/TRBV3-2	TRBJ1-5	CASSLQGNQPQHF	TGTGCCAGCAGCCTACAGGGGAATCAGCCCCAGCATTTT
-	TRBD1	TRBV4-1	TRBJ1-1	CASSQLTGTANTEAFF	TGCGCCAGCAGCCAGCTTACCGGGACAGCTAACACTGAAGCTTTCTTT
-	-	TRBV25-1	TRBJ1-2	CASSADSGNYGYTF	TGTGCCAGCAGTGCGGACAGTGGGAACTATGGCTACACCTTC
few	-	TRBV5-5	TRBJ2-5	CASSYRSGFGQETQYF	TGTGCCAGCAGTTACCGATCAGGATTTGGGCAAGAGACCCAGTACTTC
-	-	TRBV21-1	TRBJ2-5	CATPTRGRGGQETQYF	TGTGCCACCCCCACAAGAGGGCGGGGGGGACAAGAGACCCAGTACTTC
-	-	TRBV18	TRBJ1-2	CASSPVRSLDYGYTF	TGTGCCAGCTCACCAGTACGAAGCCTAGACTATGGCTACACCTTC
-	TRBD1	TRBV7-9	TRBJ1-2	CASSSAAGQGRGYTF	TGTGCCAGCAGCTCGGCCGCGGGACAGGGACGTGGCTACACCTTC
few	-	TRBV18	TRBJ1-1	CASSPPAAANTEAFF	TGTGCCAGCTCACCACCGGCGGCGGCGAACACTGAAGCTTTCTTT
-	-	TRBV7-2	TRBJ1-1	CASSLAAATNMNTEAFF	TGTGCCAGCAGCTTAGCGGCGGCAACTAACATGAACACTGAAGCTTTCTTT
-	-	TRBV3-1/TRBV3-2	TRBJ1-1	CASSYIQGNTEAFF	TGTGCCAGCAGCTATATTCAGGGGAACACTGAAGCTTTCTTT
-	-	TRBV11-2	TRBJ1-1	CASSLDWGRVGAFF	TGTGCCAGCAGCTTAGATTGGGGCAGGGTAGGAGCTTTCTTT
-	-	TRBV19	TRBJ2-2	CASKHPRGDSSNTGELFF	TGTGCCAGTAAACATCCAAGGGGCGACTCCTCGAACACCGGGGAGCTGTTTTTT
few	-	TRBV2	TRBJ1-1	CASSGGGGTEAFF	TGTGCCAGCAGTGGCGGCGGAGGCACTGAAGCTTTCTTT
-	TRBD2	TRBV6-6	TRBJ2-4	CASSSNPGLVNIQYF	TGTGCCAGCAGTTCCAACCCCGGACTAGTGAACATTCAGTACTTC
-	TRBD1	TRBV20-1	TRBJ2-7	CSASPTGRPYEQYF	TGCAGTGCTAGTCCGACAGGGCGCCCTTACGAGCAGTACTTC
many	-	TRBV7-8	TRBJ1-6	CASSSDYRDLSSYNSPLHF	TGTGCCAGCAGCTCCGATTACCGGGATTTGAGCTCCTATAATTCACCCCTCCACTTT
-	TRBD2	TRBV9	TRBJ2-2	CATGRGGREELFF	TGTGCCACTGGGCGGGGGGGCCGTGAGGAGCTGTTTTTT
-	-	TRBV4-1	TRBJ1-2	CASSQYSSGVGYTF	TGCGCCAGCAGCCAATACTCCTCAGGGGTTGGCTACACCTTC
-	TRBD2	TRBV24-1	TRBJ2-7	CATSDSPKTLAEDSEQYF	TGTGCCACCAGTGATTCCCCAAAGACACTAGCGGAGGACTCCGAGCAGTACTTC
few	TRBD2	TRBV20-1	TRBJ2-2	CSASSPSGVNTGELFF	TGCAGTGCTAGTTCCCCTAGCGGGGTGAACACCGGGGAGCTGTTTTTT
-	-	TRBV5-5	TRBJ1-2	CASSRDTDRLYGYTF	TGTGCCAGCAGCCGGGACACCGATAGACTTTATGGCTACACCTTC
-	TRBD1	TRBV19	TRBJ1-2	CASSRGQGSYGYTF	TGTGCCAGTAGTAGAGGACAGGGAAGTTATGGCTACACCTTC
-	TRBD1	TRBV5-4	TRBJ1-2	CASSPQGQGAGYGYTF	TGTGCCAGCAGCCCCCAGGGACAGGGGGCCGGGTATGGCTACACCTTC
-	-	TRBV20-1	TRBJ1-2	CSARLGSGYTF	TGCAGTGCTAGACTCGGGTCCGGCTACACCTTC
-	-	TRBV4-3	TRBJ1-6	CASSQEVKTVTSHSPLHF	TGCGCCAGCAGCCAAGAGGTTAAGACAGTAACTTCACATTCACCCCTCCACTTT
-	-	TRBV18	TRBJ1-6	CASSASTQGGVSSPLHF	TGTGCCAGCTCAGCCTCGACTCAAGGCGGGGTGAGTTCACCCCTCCACTTT
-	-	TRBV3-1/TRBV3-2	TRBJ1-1	CASSQSLNTEAFF	TGTGCCAGCAGCCAAAGCCTGAACACTGAAGCTTTCTTT
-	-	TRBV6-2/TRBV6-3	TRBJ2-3	CASSPPWGGSTDTQYF	TGTGCCAGCAGTCCCCCCTGGGGGGGCAGCACAGATACGCAGTATTTT
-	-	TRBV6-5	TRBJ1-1	CASSYRPGVSRGAFF	TGTGCCAGCAGTTACCGTCCAGGGGTTAGTCGGGGAGCTTTCTTT
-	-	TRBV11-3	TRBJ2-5	CASSLQETQYF	TGTGCCAGCAGCCTTCAAGAGACCCAGTACTTC
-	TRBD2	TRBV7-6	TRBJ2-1	CASSPILAGGYNEQFF	TGTGCCAGCAGCCCCATTTTAGCGGGGGGATACAATGAGCAGTTCTTC
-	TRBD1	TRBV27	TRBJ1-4	CASSPRQGFNEKLFF	TGTGCCAGCAGTCCAAGACAGGGCTTTAATGAAAAACTGTTTTTT
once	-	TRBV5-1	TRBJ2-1	CASSLEGGSYNEQFF	TGCGCCAGCAGCTTGGAGGGGGGGAGTTACAATGAGCAGTTCTTC
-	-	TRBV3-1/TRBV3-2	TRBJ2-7	CASSQEARIAEQYF	TGTGCCAGCAGCCAAGAAGCCAGGATCGCCGAGCAGTACTTC
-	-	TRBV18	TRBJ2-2	CASSPGSNRGTGELFF	TGTGCCAGCTCACCAGGGTCGAATAGAGGGACCGGGGAGCTGTTTTTT
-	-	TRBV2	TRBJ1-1	CASSVGGWNTEAFF	TGTGCCAGCAGTGTAGGCGGCTGGAACACTGAAGCTTTCTTT
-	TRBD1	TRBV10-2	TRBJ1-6	CASTQGGSYNSPLHF	TGCGCCAGCACCCAGGGGGGCTCCTATAATTCACCCCTCCACTTT
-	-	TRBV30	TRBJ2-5	CAWSPRGETQYF	TGTGCCTGGAGTCCCCGGGGGGAGACCCAGTACTTC
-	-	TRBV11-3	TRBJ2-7	CASSLGSSYEQYF	TGTGCCAGCAGCTTGGGGAGCTCCTACGAGCAGTACTTC
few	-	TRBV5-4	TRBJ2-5	CASSTGTQETQYF	TGTGCCAGCAGCACCGGGACTCAAGAGACCCAGTACTTC
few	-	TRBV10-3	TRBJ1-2	CAISESGTMLGNGYTF	TGTGCCATCAGTGAGTCCGGGACTATGCTTGGGAATGGCTACACCTTC
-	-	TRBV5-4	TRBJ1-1	CASSPRGGSDTEAFF	TGTGCCAGCAGCCCTAGGGGAGGGTCGGACACTGAAGCTTTCTTT
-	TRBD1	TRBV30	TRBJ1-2	CAWSPTGKRGGYTF	TGTGCCTGGAGTCCGACAGGGAAACGGGGTGGCTACACCTTC
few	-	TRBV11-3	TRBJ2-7	CASSFTYEQYF	TGTGCCAGCAGCTTCACCTACGAGCAGTACTTC
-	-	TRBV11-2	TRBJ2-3	CASSSYGLSTDTQYF	TGTGCCAGCAGCTCCTACGGTTTAAGCACAGATACGCAGTATTTT
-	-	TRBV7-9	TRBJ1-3	CASSPWDKGNTIYF	TGTGCCAGCAGCCCTTGGGACAAAGGAAACACCATATATTTT
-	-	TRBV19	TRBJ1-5	CASTGQLLQPQHF	TGTGCCAGTACCGGACAGTTACTTCAGCCCCAGCATTTT
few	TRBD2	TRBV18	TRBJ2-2	CASQRDFTNTGELFF	TGTGCCAGTCAGCGGGACTTCACGAACACCGGGGAGCTGTTTTTT
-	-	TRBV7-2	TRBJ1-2	CASSAATTSNGYTF	TGTGCCAGCAGCGCGGCAACGACCTCCAATGGCTACACCTTC